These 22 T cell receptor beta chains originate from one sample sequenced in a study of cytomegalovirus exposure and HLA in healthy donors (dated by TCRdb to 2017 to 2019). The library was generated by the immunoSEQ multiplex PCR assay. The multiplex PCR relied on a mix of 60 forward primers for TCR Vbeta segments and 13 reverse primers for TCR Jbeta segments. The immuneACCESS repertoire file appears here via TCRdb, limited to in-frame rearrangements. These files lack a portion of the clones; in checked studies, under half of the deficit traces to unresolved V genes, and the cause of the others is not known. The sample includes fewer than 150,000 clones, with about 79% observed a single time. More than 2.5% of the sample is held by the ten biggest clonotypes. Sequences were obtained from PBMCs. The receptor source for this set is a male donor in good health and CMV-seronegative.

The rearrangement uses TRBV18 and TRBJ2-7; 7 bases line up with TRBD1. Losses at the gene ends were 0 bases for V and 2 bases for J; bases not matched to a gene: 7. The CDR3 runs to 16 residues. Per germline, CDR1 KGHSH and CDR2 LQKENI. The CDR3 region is CASSPPGTALTYEQYF. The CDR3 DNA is TGTGCCAGCTCACCACCTGGGACAGCGTTAACCTACGAGCAGTACTTC.

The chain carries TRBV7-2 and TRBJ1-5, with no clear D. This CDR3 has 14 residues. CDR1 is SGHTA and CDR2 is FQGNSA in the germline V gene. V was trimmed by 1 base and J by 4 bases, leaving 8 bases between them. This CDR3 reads CASSLEAENQPQHF. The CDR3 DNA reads TGTGCCAGCAGCTTAGAGGCGGAGAATCAGCCCCAGCATTTT.

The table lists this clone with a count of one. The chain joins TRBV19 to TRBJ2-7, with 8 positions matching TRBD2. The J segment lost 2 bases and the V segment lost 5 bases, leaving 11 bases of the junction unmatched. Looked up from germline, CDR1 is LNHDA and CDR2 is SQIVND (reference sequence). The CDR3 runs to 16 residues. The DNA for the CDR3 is TGTGCCAGTAGTTTCGGAGCGGGAGTCGACACCTACGAGCAGTACTTC. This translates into CASSFGAGVDTYEQYF.

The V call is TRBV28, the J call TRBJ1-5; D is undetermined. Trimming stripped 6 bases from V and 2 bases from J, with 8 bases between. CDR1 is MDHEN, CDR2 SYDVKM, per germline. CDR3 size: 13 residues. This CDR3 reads CASSPRGNQPQHF. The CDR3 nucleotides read TGTGCCAGCAGCCCCCGGGGCAATCAGCCCCAGCATTTT.

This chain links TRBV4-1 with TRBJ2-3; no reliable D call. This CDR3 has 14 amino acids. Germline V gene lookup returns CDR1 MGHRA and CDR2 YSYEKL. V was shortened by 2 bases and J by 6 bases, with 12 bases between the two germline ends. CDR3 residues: CASSQPAEKDTQYF. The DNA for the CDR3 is TGCGCCAGCAGCCAACCTGCCGAGAAGGATACGCAGTATTTT.

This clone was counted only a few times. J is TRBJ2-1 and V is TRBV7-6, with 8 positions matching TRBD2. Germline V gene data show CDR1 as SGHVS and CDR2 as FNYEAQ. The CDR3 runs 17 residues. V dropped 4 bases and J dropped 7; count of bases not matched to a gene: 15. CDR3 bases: TGTGCCAGCAGCTCCCTCCTGGAAGCGGGAGTTGGGAATGAGCAGTTCTTC. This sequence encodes CASSSLLEAGVGNEQFF.

The DNA for the CDR3 is TGTGCCAGCAGTCGAGAACAGGGCCACGAGCAGTACTTC. Translating it yields CASSREQGHEQYF. The chain couples TRBV2 to TRBJ2-5, with D perhaps TRBD1 (6 bases). The last part of the DNA fits TRBJ2-7 better; the J call may be wrong. There are 13 residues in the CDR3. Per the germline V gene, CDR1 is SNHLY and CDR2 is FYNNEI.

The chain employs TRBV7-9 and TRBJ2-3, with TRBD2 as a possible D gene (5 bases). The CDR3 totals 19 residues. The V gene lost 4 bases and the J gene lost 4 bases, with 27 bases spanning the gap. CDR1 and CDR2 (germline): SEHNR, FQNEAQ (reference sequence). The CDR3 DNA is TGTGCCAGCAGCTCCACCCTAGCCACTGGGCGCAAAAGGGCAGATACGCAGTATTTT. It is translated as CASSSTLATGRKRADTQYF.

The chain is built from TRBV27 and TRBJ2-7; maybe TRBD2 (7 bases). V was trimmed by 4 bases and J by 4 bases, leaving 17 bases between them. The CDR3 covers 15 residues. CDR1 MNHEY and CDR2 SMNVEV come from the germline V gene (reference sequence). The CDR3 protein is CASSSGGFLGYEQYF. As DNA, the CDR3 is TGTGCCAGCAGTTCGGGGGGCTTTTTAGGGTACGAGCAGTACTTC.

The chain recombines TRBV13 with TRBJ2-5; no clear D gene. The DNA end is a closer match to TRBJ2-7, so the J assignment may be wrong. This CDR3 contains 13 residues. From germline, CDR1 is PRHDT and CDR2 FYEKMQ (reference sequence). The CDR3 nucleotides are TGTGCCAGCAGCTTAGTACAGTCCTACGAGCAGTACTTC. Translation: CASSLVQSYEQYF.

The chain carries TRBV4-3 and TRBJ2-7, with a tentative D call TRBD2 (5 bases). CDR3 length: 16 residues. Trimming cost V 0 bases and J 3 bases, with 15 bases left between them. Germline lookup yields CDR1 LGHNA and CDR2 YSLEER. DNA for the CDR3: TGCGCCAGCAGCCAAGACTTTCCTTCCGGGGTCTACGAGCAGTACTTC. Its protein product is CASSQDFPSGVYEQYF.

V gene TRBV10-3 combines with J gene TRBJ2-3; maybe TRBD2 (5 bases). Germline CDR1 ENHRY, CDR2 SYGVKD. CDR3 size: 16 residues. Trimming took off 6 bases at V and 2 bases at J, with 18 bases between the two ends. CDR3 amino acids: CAIRPSIEGFTDTQYF. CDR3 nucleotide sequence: TGTGCCATCAGGCCCTCGATCGAGGGATTCACAGATACGCAGTATTTT.

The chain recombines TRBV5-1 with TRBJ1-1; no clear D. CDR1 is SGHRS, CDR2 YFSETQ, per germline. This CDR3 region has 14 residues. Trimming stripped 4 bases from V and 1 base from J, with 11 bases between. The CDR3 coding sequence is TGCGCCAGCAGCCCGACGGGAGGGAACACTGAAGCTTTCTTT. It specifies CASSPTGGNTEAFF.

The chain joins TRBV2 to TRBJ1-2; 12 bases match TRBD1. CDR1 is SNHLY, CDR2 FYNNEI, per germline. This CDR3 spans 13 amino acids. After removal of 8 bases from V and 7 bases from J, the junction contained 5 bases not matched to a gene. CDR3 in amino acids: CASGTGGTCGYTF. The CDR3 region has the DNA TGTGCCAGCGGGACAGGGGGCACGTGTGGCTACACCTTC. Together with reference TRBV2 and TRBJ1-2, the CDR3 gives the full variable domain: EPEVTQTPSHQVTQMGQEVILRCVPISNHLYFYWYRQILGQKVEFLVSFYNNEISEKSEIFDDQFSVERPDGSNFTLKIRSTKLEDSAMYFCASGTGGTCGYTFGSGTRLTVV.

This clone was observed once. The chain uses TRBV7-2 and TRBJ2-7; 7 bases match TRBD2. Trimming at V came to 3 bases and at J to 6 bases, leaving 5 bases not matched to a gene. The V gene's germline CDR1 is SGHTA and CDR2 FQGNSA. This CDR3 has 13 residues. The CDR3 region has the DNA TGTGCCAGCAGCTTTTTTCGACTAGCCGAGCAGTACTTC. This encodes CASSFFRLAEQYF.

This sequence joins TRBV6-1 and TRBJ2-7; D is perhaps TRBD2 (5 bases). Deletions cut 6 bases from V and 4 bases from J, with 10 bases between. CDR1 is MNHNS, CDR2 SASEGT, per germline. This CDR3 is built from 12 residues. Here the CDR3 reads CASRVGEYEQYF. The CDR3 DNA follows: TGTGCCAGCAGAGTCGGGGAGTACGAGCAGTACTTC.

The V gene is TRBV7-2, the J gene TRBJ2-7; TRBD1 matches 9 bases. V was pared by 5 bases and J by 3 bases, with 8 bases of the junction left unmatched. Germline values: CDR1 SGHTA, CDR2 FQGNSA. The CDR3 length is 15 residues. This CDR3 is CASSPSGTGNYEQYF. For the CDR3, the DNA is TGTGCCAGCAGCCCAAGTGGGACAGGGAACTACGAGCAGTACTTC.

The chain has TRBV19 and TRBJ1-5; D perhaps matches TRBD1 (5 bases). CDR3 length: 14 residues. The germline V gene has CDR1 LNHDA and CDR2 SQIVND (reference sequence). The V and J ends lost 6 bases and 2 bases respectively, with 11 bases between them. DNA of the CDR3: TGTGCCAGTAGACCGGGGGGGGGCAATCAGCCCCAGCATTTT. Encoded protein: CASRPGGGNQPQHF. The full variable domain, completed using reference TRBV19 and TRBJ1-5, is DGGITQSPKYLFRKEGQNVTLSCEQNLNHDAMYWYRQDPGQGLRLIYYSQIVNDFQKGDIAEGYSVSREKKESFPLTVTSAQKNPTAFYLCASRPGGGNQPQHFGDGTRLSIL.

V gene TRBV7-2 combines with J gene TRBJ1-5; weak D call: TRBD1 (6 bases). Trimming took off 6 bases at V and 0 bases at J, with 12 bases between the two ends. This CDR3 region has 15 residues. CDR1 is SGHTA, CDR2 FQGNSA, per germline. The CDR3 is CASRRGSNSNQPQHF. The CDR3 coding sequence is TGTGCCAGCAGAAGGGGGTCAAATAGCAATCAGCCCCAGCATTTT.

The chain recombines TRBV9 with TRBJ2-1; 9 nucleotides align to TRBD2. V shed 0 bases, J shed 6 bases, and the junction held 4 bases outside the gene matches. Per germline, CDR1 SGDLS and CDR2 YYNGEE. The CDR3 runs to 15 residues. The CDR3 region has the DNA TGTGCCAGCAGCGTAGCTGGTAGCGGGAGCAATGAGCAGTTCTTC. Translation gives CASSVAGSGSNEQFF. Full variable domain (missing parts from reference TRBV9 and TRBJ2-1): DSGVTQTPKHLITATGQRVTLRCSPRSGDLSVYWYQQSLDQGLQFLIQYYNGEERAKGNILERFSAQQFPDLHSELNLSSLELGDSALYFCASSVAGSGSNEQFFGPGTRLTVL.

The CDR3 protein is CASSFTDSSYEQYF. The CDR3 region has the DNA TGTGCCAGCAGCTTCACGGACTCCTCCTACGAGCAGTACTTC. The chain is built from TRBV7-6 and TRBJ2-7; D is possibly TRBD2 (5 bases). This CDR3 is 14 amino acids long. Between the trimmed V and J ends, which lost 3 bases and 0 bases, there was a span of 9 bases. CDR1 is SGHVS and CDR2 is FNYEAQ in the germline V gene.

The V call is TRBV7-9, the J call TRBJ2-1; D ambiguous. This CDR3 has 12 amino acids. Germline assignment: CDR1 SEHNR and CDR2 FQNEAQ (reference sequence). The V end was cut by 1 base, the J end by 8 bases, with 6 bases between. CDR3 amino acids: CASSLGLDEQFF. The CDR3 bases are TGTGCCAGCAGCTTAGGGTTAGATGAGCAGTTCTTC.